The present TCR beta chain was sequenced within a study of T cell responses to AZD1222 COVID-19 vaccine. Data came from immunoSEQ multiplex PCR; TCRdb stores just in-frame clones and leaves some out. This table holds approximately 110,000 clones, around 90% found once. The CDR3 extends over 15 amino acids. Germline V CDR1 and CDR2: SEHNR, FQNEAQ (reference sequence). To note about this clone: The junction departs from germline at one end; a sequencing error may be responsible. Other DNA sequences of this sample code for an identical CDR3.

The sequence was collected from an adult in good health. V usage is TRBV7-9 and J usage is TRBJ2-2; D is undetermined. The starting material was peripheral blood, obtained on day 0 of AZD1222 vaccination. CDR3 residues: CASSWDLSNTGELFF. In DNA, the CDR3 is TGTGCTAGCAGCTGGGATCTTTCGAACACCGGGGAGCTGTTTTTT.